The clone carrying this T cell receptor beta chain was detected only a few times. Authors' methods: Per-sample TCR counts ranged from roughly 20,000 to 700,000, median 95,638. Each CDR3 protein gets one entry after TCRdb re-called the RACE reads with MiXCR. These V and J calls are TCRdb output, not the study's own analysis. Among 82,000 or so distinct CDR3 sequences listed, over 10% were seen once. The time point was: patch test 3, about 24 weeks after DPC sensitization. Specified treatment: therapeutic diphenylcyclopropenone sensitization with weekly scalp DPC. CDR1 is SGDLS, CDR2 YYNGEE, per germline. There are 14 residues in the CDR3. V lost 4 bases, J lost 3 bases, and 14 bases lay in between. The entry originates in a study of human T cells and chemical hapten exposure. Across the whole study: Investigators sensitized roughly 2 cm by roughly 2 cm of upper inner arm skin with 2% DPC. Throughout the approximately 25-week study, diphenylcyclopropenone was applied weekly to the patients' scalps.

The TCR was taken from a woman aged 45 to 65 with alopecia areata. Some clones in this sample may be carry-over from other donors' samples. The source material was whole blood, sampled in connection with sensitization to the hapten diphenylcyclopropenone (DPC). The V gene is TRBV9, the J gene TRBJ2-7; tentatively, D is TRBD1 or TRBD2 (5 bases each). The CDR3 protein is CASSPGTRGYEQYF. In nucleotides, the CDR3 is TGTGCCAGCAGCCCGGGGACGAGGGGCTACGAGCAGTACTTC.